These 15 T cell receptor beta chains originate from one sample sequenced in a study of cytomegalovirus exposure and HLA in healthy donors (dated by TCRdb to about 2017). Library preparation was by the immunoSEQ multiplex PCR assay. The multiplex PCR relied on a mix of 60 forward primers for TCR Vbeta segments and 13 reverse primers for TCR Jbeta segments. Not all clones reach the TCRdb copy of this immuneACCESS table, which keeps in-frame sequences only. Checked studies attribute under half of the gap to unresolved V genes and leave the rest unexplained. The sample data list about 120,000 clones, and approximately 77% of these were observed just once. Of the sample, roughly 2% falls within the top ten clones. Sequenced material: PBMCs. These receptors all stem from a man between 18 and 35 years old in good health and CMV-seronegative.

The rearrangement uses TRBV6-7 and TRBJ2-1; 10 bases are shared with TRBD1. TRBV6-7 is given ORF status, its function remaining uncertain. This CDR3 contains 16 residues. J was trimmed by 9 bases and V by 6 bases; bases with no gene match: 14. The CDR3 region has the DNA TGTGCCAGCAGGTCTAGTCAGCCGGGACAGGGGTGTGAGCAGTTCTTC. It translates to CASRSSQPGQGCEQFF.

The chain recombines TRBV9 with TRBJ1-1; possible D gene TRBD1, 6 bases. V was cut by 4 bases and J by 4 bases, with 14 bases left in between. Germline values: CDR1 SGDLS, CDR2 YYNGEE. CDR3 length: 14 residues. CDR3 amino acids: CASSPRRGATEAFF. The CDR3 DNA is TGTGCCAGCAGCCCTCGGCGGGGGGCCACTGAAGCTTTCTTT. The whole variable domain, remainder taken from reference TRBV9 and TRBJ1-1, is DSGVTQTPKHLITATGQRVTLRCSPRSGDLSVYWYQQSLDQGLQFLIQYYNGEERAKGNILERFSAQQFPDLHSELNLSSLELGDSALYFCASSPRRGATEAFFGQGTRLTVV.

The V gene is TRBV6-5, the J gene TRBJ2-7, with 11 positions matching TRBD1. V lost 6 bases, J lost 1 base, and 2 bases stayed unmatched. The germline CDR1 and CDR2 sequences are MNHEY and SVGAGI. The CDR3 spans 14 residues. The CDR3 is CASRDRGLSYEQYF. CDR3 sequence (DNA): TGTGCCAGCAGGGACAGGGGGCTTTCCTACGAGCAGTACTTC.

A single count supports this clone. The gene calls are TRBV5-1 and TRBJ2-7; D possibly corresponds to TRBD2 (7 bases). This CDR3 has 14 amino acids. Germline V gives CDR1 SGHRS, CDR2 YFSETQ. Trimming removed 4 bases at V and 3 bases at J, with 14 bases between. As DNA, the CDR3 is TGCGCCAGCAGCCCCCACAGGGAGGGCTACGAGCAGTACTTC. It yields the protein CASSPHREGYEQYF.

Of note for this clone: An end of the junction does not agree with germline; a read error may underlie this. V gene TRBV6-6 combines with J gene TRBJ2-1, with 7 bases identical to TRBD1. The CDR3 runs to 16 residues. Germline CDR1 is MNHNY and CDR2 is SVGAGI (reference sequence). This chain's CDR3 is CASSYPVTGSFNEQFF. Here the CDR3 DNA reads TGTGCCAGCAGTTACCCTGTGACAGGGTCCTTCAATGAGCAGTTCTTC.

V and J are TRBV5-4 and TRBJ2-3; no clear D gene. Trimming shortened V by 7 bases and J by 2 bases, and 11 bases separated the two germline ends. This CDR3 has 13 residues. Germline V lookup: CDR1 SGHNT, CDR2 YYREEE (reference sequence). The CDR3: CASSVEPTDTQYF. CDR3 DNA: TGTGCCAGCTCTGTAGAACCCACAGATACGCAGTATTTT. Full variable domain (remainder filled in from reference TRBV5-4 and TRBJ2-3): ETGVTQSPTHLIKTRGQQVTLRCSSQSGHNTVSWYQQALGQGPQFIFQYYREEENGRGNFPPRFSGLQFPNYSSELNVNALELDDSALYLCASSVEPTDTQYFGPGTRLTVL.

CDR3 residues: CASSEGSGNTIYF. The CDR3, as DNA: TGCGCCAGCAGCGAAGGGAGCGGAAACACCATATATTTT. The chain combines TRBV5-1 with TRBJ1-3, with unresolved D. The V gene lost 4 bases and the J gene lost 4 bases, with 9 bases spanning the gap. Germline values: CDR1 SGHRS, CDR2 YFSETQ. This CDR3 contains 13 residues.

The rearrangement links TRBV4-2 to TRBJ2-5; possible D gene TRBD2, 6 bases. The CDR3 is made up of 16 amino acids. Trimming left V 5 bases short and J 2 bases short, with 18 bases between. In germline, CDR1 is LGHNA, CDR2 YNFKEQ. The DNA for the CDR3 is TGTGCCAGCAGCGGTTATGTGGGGGGAAGACAAGAGACCCAGTACTTC. It translates to CASSGYVGGRQETQYF.

This clone was seen more than once but under ten times. The rearrangement links TRBV7-3 to TRBJ1-1; D is undetermined. V lost 2 bases to trimming and J lost 4 bases, with 8 bases between them. Germline CDR1 reads SGHTA; CDR2 reads FQGTGA. The CDR3 covers 13 residues. Written as DNA, the CDR3 is TGTGCCAGCAGCTTACGGCGGTCCACTGAAGCTTTCTTT. This gives the protein CASSLRRSTEAFF.

The chain joins TRBV6-5 to TRBJ2-1; the match to TRBD1 covers 9 bases. The V gene end was trimmed by 5 bases and the J gene end by 4 bases; junction bases not matched to a gene: 6. CDR1 is MNHEY and CDR2 is SVGAGI in the germline V gene. This CDR3 spans 15 amino acids. The CDR3 sequence is CASSKGQGGYNEQFF. The CDR3 bases are TGTGCCAGCAGTAAGGGACAGGGAGGGTACAATGAGCAGTTCTTC.

This clone was counted once. DNA of the CDR3: TGTGCCAGCAGTTTAGGTGGCAGGGGATGGAGTGAAGCTTTCTTT. It yields the protein CASSLGGRGWSEAFF. J is TRBJ1-1 and V is TRBV27, with TRBD1 as a possible D gene (6 bases). With 2 bases removed from V and 7 bases from J, the gap between germline ends came to 17 bases. Per germline, CDR1 MNHEY and CDR2 SMNVEV (reference sequence). This CDR3 has 15 amino acids.

V usage is TRBV9 and J usage is TRBJ1-3; 9 bases map to TRBD1. The CDR3 covers 13 residues. After removal of 8 bases from V and 1 base from J, the junction contained 1 base not matched to a gene. Germline-derived CDR1 and CDR2 are SGDLS and YYNGEE. The CDR3 is CASDRGSGNTIYF. The CDR3 coding sequence is TGTGCCAGTGACAGGGGGTCTGGAAACACCATATATTTT.

This chain links TRBV27 with TRBJ2-3; 10 nucleotides align to TRBD2. Germline V lookup: CDR1 MNHEY, CDR2 SMNVEV (reference sequence). This CDR3 comprises 17 residues. The J segment lost 5 bases and the V segment lost 1 base, leaving 9 bases of the junction unmatched. The CDR3 coding sequence is TGTGCCAGCAGTTTATTAGGTAGCGGGGGGCCCGTAGATACGCAGTATTTT. It is translated as CASSLLGSGGPVDTQYF.

The rearrangement links TRBV19 to TRBJ1-4, with D unresolved. Germline values: CDR1 LNHDA, CDR2 SQIVND (reference sequence). The V gene lost 8 bases and the J gene lost 1 base, with 8 bases spanning the gap. The CDR3 totals 13 residues. In DNA, the CDR3 is TGTGCCAGTCGCGAACGAACTAATGAAAAACTGTTTTTT. It translates to CASRERTNEKLFF.

The chain combines TRBV5-1 with TRBJ2-2; 9 bases fit TRBD2. The trim removed 0 bases at V and 5 bases at J, leaving 11 bases unmatched. The germline V gene has CDR1 SGHRS and CDR2 YFSETQ. The CDR3 contains 18 residues. This chain's CDR3 is CASSLDFLSGLATGELFF. As DNA, the CDR3 is TGCGCCAGCAGCTTGGATTTTCTGTCGGGACTAGCAACCGGGGAGCTGTTTTTT.